This T cell receptor beta chain was identified during a study of CD8 T cells in Susac syndrome. Study at large: When their blood was taken, the Susac syndrome patients had either not yet had any therapy, were taking corticosteroids, or were taking intravenous immunoglobulin alone.

Looked up from germline, CDR1 is SGHVS and CDR2 is FNYEAQ. V gave up 0 bases and J gave up 8 bases; unmatched junction bases: 7. The CDR3 length is 15 residues. Reverse transcription of roughly 0.45 to 1 ug RNA used random hexamers. TCRdb recomputed calls from the immunoSEQ multiplex PCR reads with MiXCR, one row per CDR3 protein. Of under 200,000 distinct CDR3 sequences in the sample, 75% to 95% were seen once. CD8+ and CD4+ T cells taken from blood had their TCR beta sequenced. Source material: CD4+ T cells from PBMCs. This receptor was obtained from a human donor with Susac syndrome. V and J are TRBV7-6 and TRBJ2-1; TRBD2 matches 7 bases. The CDR3 region has the DNA TGTGCCAGCAGCTTAGCGCACGGGGGGTCATATGAGCAGTTCTTC. Protein product: CASSLAHGGSYEQFF.